The T cell receptor (beta chain) under discussion was sequenced for a study of OX40 agonist ivuxolimab in advanced cancers. Notes on the research overall: Ivuxolimab was an agonistic, fully human IgG2 monoclonal antibody directed against OX40 (CD134), a costimulatory receptor. Prior anti-PD-1, anti-PD-L1 or anti-CTLA-4 therapy was permitted, and 40% of dose-escalation patients had received checkpoint inhibitors. The paper describes the monotherapy dose-escalation part (N of about 47 patients) of the phase I trial of ivuxolimab. The point of sequencing TCRbeta in the periphery was to test whether ivuxolimab changed TCR sequence diversity and drove clonal T-cell expansion. Of the approximately 50 dose-escalation patients, hepatocellular carcinoma was present in approximately 20, melanoma in some 15, renal cell carcinoma in 9 and head and neck cancer in 9. Intravenous ivuxolimab was administered to patients every 2 weeks at six dose levels: 0.01, 0.1, 0.3, 1.5, 3 and 10 mg/kg. Partial responses occurred in three dose-escalation patients, of whom one had hepatocellular carcinoma and two had cutaneous melanoma. In the dose-escalation cohort, 82.7% of patients were male, and the mean age was approximately 55 years, with a range of about 23 to 80. What the research found in general, with its limitations: On average, CD8+ T cells showed more expanded clones than CD4+ T cells after ivuxolimab. Antigen specificity was not determined for the clonally expanded peripheral T cells. At doses from 0.1 to 3.0 mg/kg, clonal expansion was seen in both CD4+ and CD8+ blood T cells between baseline and week 6. Low levels of normalized T-cell clonal expansion were also seen in some patients who did not respond. Partial responders in the 0.1-3.0 mg/kg groups had among the lowest normalized peripheral clonal expansion, especially among CD8+ T cells.

In the case of this clone: The antigen it binds to is not known. No quality values exist for individual bases; no much larger clone is one base distant.

For sequencing of the TCRbeta CDR3 region, genomic DNA was extracted from the sorted cells. The immunoSEQ Assay was used for sequencing of TCRbeta CDR3 regions. This is the immuneACCESS table as TCRdb keeps it, with only in-frame sequences that have V and J called. A part of the clones is gone; compared with another copy, unresolved V genes explain less than half, and the rest is unexplained. The sample data list some 50,000 clones, and under 90% of these were observed just once. In total, the top ten clones hold 1.5% to 2% of the sample. The trial excluded patients who had a history of autoimmune disease or who were on systemic immunosuppression. In every dose cohort, peripheral blood was drawn for TCR sequencing at baseline, cycle 4 day 1, and cycle 7 day 1. Samples were obtained from an open-label, multicenter, first-in-human phase I dose-escalation trial of ivuxolimab. Adults with locally advanced or metastatic melanoma, renal cell carcinoma, hepatocellular carcinoma or head and neck squamous cell carcinoma were enrolled in the trial. Before TCR sequencing, CD4+ T cells and CD8+ T cells from peripheral blood were sorted into separate populations.

The receptor was isolated from an adult with an advanced solid tumor such as melanoma, head and neck, liver or kidney cancer. The specimen comprised CD4+ or CD8+ T cells sorted from blood, sampled in a trial of the OX40 agonist ivuxolimab.

The sequenced DNA is TGCGCCAGCAGCCAAGAAGGTAGTGTTCCATGGGAGCAGTTCTTC. This is translated as CASSQEGSVPWEQFF. Here the chain combines TRBV4-1 and TRBJ2-1; too little of a D gene remains to name it. For CDR1 and CDR2, the germline V gene lists MGHRA and YSYEKL. From its cysteine to its phenylalanine, the CDR3 spans 15 amino acids. The kept DNA is CDR3 alone, 45 bases in frame from the first base. V is shortened by 0 bases, J by 10 bases, and the region joining them spans 16 bases.